The sample holds a few counts of the clone carrying this TCR beta chain. This sample was taken from a study of beta chain features in type 1 diabetes. Overall study context: Cell yields, age and gender were similar between patients and healthy donors.

The study reverse transcribed the entire isolated RNA, so it sequenced expressed TCRB transcripts. The read count averaged approximately 4 million across naive, central memory and regulatory T cell samples. The method was immunoSEQ multiplex PCR; TCRdb's version includes in-frame clones alone and lacks a portion of them. The table shows about 450,000 clones, with roughly an eighth occurring only once. This receptor was taken from a woman younger than 35 in good health. Material: naive CD4+ T cells from blood.

For the CDR3, the DNA is TGTGCCAGCTCACCGGGGCTGCTGTACGAGCAGTACTTC. It translates to CASSPGLLYEQYF. This chain connects TRBV18 to TRBJ2-7; D might be TRBD1 (5 bases). The CDR3 sequence is 13 residues long. The V and J ends lost 3 bases and 4 bases respectively, with 10 bases between them. The germline V gene encodes CDR1 KGHSH and CDR2 LQKENI. The variable domain in full, completed from reference TRBV18 and TRBJ2-7, reads NAGVMQNPRHLVRRRGQEARLRCSPMKGHSHVYWYRQLPEEGLKFMVYLQKENIIDESGMPKERFSAEFPKEGPSILRIQQVVRGDSAAYFCASSPGLLYEQYFGPGTRLTVT.